These T cell receptor beta chains were read from a single sample in a study of T cells in Graves' hyperthyroidism and ophthalmopathy. TCRdb passed the multiplex PCR reads through MiXCR, listing each CDR3 protein once. This table holds around 520,000 distinct CDR3 sequences, 14% found once. Sequences were obtained from blood. These receptor sequences come from a woman aged 40 to 55 with Graves' hyperthyroidism. CDR3s include the opening cysteine and the closing phenylalanine or tryptophan. The D gene is left open where the match is weak. Clone size is shown for a subset of rows, as once, few, many or a class of expanded clone.

13,many,TRBV30,TRBJ2-5,-,TGTGCCCGCCAACAGGACCGACAAGAGACCCAGTACTTC,CARQQDRQETQYF
14,many,TRBV29-1,TRBJ2-3,-,TGCAGCGCTGCCGTGGCCGGTAGCACAGATACGCAGTATTTT,CSAAVAGSTDTQYF
15,many,TRBV5-1,TRBJ2-3,TRBD2,TGCGCCAGCAGCTTCGCGGGAGGGAGCACAGATACGCAGTATTTT,CASSFAGGSTDTQYF
14,many,TRBV5-1,TRBJ1-2,-,TGCGCCAGCAGCTTGAGGGGAGAAAACTATGGCTACACCTTC,CASSLRGENYGYTF
16,few,TRBV14,TRBJ2-1,-,TGTGCCAGCAGCCAAGAGGAAGCTATCTCCTACAATGAGCAGTTCTTC,CASSQEEAISYNEQFF
15,-,TRBV6-1,TRBJ1-4,-,TGTGCCAGCAGTTCCCCACGGTCAACTAATGAAAAACTGTTTTTT,CASSSPRSTNEKLFF
15,-,TRBV28,TRBJ1-3,TRBD1,TGTGCCAGCAGCACCGGGCAGGGGGGCGGAAACACCATATATTTT,CASSTGQGGGNTIYF
15,few,TRBV4-1,TRBJ1-1,TRBD1,TGCGCCAGCAGCAGGGTCACAGGGGGCTTAACTGAAGCTTTCTTT,CASSRVTGGLTEAFF
15,-,TRBV6-2/TRBV6-3,TRBJ2-5,TRBD1,TGTGCCAGCAGTTTACAGACAGGGTCGCTGGAGACCCAGTACTTC,CASSLQTGSLETQYF
15,-,TRBV12-5,TRBJ2-4,-,TGTGCTAGTGGTTTAGGGCAGGGGATCAAAAACATTCAGTACTTC,CASGLGQGIKNIQYF
13,many,TRBV7-8,TRBJ1-1,TRBD1,TGTGCCAGCAGCGCTGGGACAGTCACTGAAGCTTTCTTT,CASSAGTVTEAFF
15,few,TRBV7-6,TRBJ2-7,TRBD2,TGTGCCAGCAGCCCAAAAAGCGGGAGTAAATACGAGCAGTACTTC,CASSPKSGSKYEQYF
13,many,TRBV29-1,TRBJ2-7,-,TGCAGCGTTGAAGACGGGAAGGGGGACGAGCAGTACTTC,CSVEDGKGDEQYF
16,many,TRBV12-3/TRBV12-4,TRBJ1-6,TRBD1,TGTGCCAGCAGTTCGGGGACAGGGGTCCCTAATTCACCCCTCCACTTT,CASSSGTGVPNSPLHF
13,many,TRBV28,TRBJ1-1,-,TGTGCCAGCAGTCTATACACGAACACTGAAGCTTTCTTT,CASSLYTNTEAFF
15,many,TRBV7-2,TRBJ1-2,TRBD1,TGTGCCAGCAGCTCCCGACTGGGACAGTTCTATGGCTACACCTTC,CASSSRLGQFYGYTF
15,-,TRBV5-6,TRBJ2-7,TRBD2,TGTGCCAGCAGCCCTCTGCGGGAGAGGTACTACGAGCAGTACTTC,CASSPLRERYYEQYF
16,-,TRBV3-1,TRBJ2-7,TRBD2,TGTGCCAGCAGCCATTCGACTAGCGGGAGGGCATACGAGCAGTACTTC,CASSHSTSGRAYEQYF
17,many,TRBV12-3/TRBV12-4,TRBJ1-3,-,TGTGCCAGCATATTCCCACCACAGGGTCCGTCCGGAAACACCATATATTTT,CASIFPPQGPSGNTIYF
15,few,TRBV4-1,TRBJ2-7,TRBD2,TGCGCCAGCAGCCCCTTGGGTGCGGGGGACTACGAGCAGTACTTC,CASSPLGAGDYEQYF
14,many,TRBV6-1,TRBJ1-2,-,TGTGCCAGCAGTACGTCAGGAACTAACTATGGCTACACCTTC,CASSTSGTNYGYTF
13,-,TRBV30,TRBJ1-5,TRBD1,TGTGCCTGGAATACAGGGGGCAATCAGCCCCAGCATTTT,CAWNTGGNQPQHF
14,many,TRBV6-1,TRBJ2-3,-,TGTGCCAGCAGCGGGTATGACGGCACAGATACGCAGTATTTT,CASSGYDGTDTQYF
15,many,TRBV6-1,TRBJ2-1,TRBD2,TGTGCCAGCAGTACTAGCGCCTACGGGGGCAATGAGCAGTTCTTC,CASSTSAYGGNEQFF
16,-,TRBV28,TRBJ2-1,-,TGTGCCAGCAGCCTTTACCTAGCAGGAGAACACAATGAGCAGTTCTTC,CASSLYLAGEHNEQFF
15,many,TRBV20-1,TRBJ2-5,TRBD2,TGCAGTGCTAGCCCCCCCGGGACTACCCAAGAGACCCAGTACTTC,CSASPPGTTQETQYF
13,many,TRBV5-1,TRBJ2-1,-,TGCGCCAGCAGCTTGGCTCTGGACTTGGGGCAGTTCTTC,CASSLALDLGQFF
10,-,TRBV12-3/TRBV12-4,TRBJ2-5,-,TGTGTAGGCGGCCAAGAGACCCAGTACTTC,CVGGQETQYF
16,many,TRBV7-4,TRBJ2-5,TRBD1,TGTGCCAGCAGCCCTAGCCGGGACAGGGCTCAAGAGACCCAGTACTTC,CASSPSRDRAQETQYF
16,many,TRBV3-1,TRBJ1-1,-,TGTGCCAGCAGCCAAGTTAGTTCAGGGGATAACACTGAAGCTTTCTTT,CASSQVSSGDNTEAFF
16,many,TRBV7-6,TRBJ2-3,-,TGTGCCAGCAGCTTAGCCCCGACTAAAAACACAGATACGCAGTATTTT,CASSLAPTKNTDTQYF
14,many,TRBV12-3/TRBV12-4,TRBJ2-1,-,TGTGCCAGCAGCCAGGACTCCTACGAAAATGAGCAGTTCTTC,CASSQDSYENEQFF
15,many,TRBV6-1,TRBJ2-7,-,TGTGCCAGCAGCATCCGGGACACTCGCTCCTACGAGCAGTACTTC,CASSIRDTRSYEQYF
14,few,TRBV28,TRBJ1-5,-,TGTGCCAGCATCGACAGGTATAGCAATCAGCCCCAGCATTTT,CASIDRYSNQPQHF
15,-,TRBV24-1,TRBJ2-1,TRBD1,TGTGCCACCAGTGACTCCGGGACAGGGTCATATGAGCAGTTCTTC,CATSDSGTGSYEQFF
14,-,TRBV7-2,TRBJ1-5,TRBD1,TGTGCCAGCAGCTTACAGGGGGCCCATCAGCCCCAGCATTTT,CASSLQGAHQPQHF
11,many,TRBV6-1,TRBJ2-1,-,TGTGCCGGGCAGGGGGGCAATGAGCAGTTCTTC,CAGQGGNEQFF
16,many,TRBV27,TRBJ2-7,-,TGTGCCAGCAGTCAAAAGGGCAGGTGGAGCTCCTACGAGCAGTACTTC,CASSQKGRWSSYEQYF
14,many,TRBV2,TRBJ1-1,-,TGTGCCAGCAGTGAAGATCGGAAGAACACTGAAGCTTTCTTT,CASSEDRKNTEAFF
14,many,TRBV28,TRBJ2-3,-,TGTGCCAGCAGTCTCAGGGGGGGCACAGATACGCAGTATTTT,CASSLRGGTDTQYF
17,many,TRBV6-1,TRBJ2-3,-,TGTGCCAGCAGTCACGGCGGGACGAGAGGGCAATTAGATACGCAGTATTTT,CASSHGGTRGQLDTQYF
12,many,TRBV20-1,TRBJ2-7,TRBD1,TGCAGTGCCGCGACAGGGAGTTACGAGCAGTACTTC,CSAATGSYEQYF
18,-,TRBV19,TRBJ2-1,TRBD2,TGTGCCAGTAGTATCGGAAGGGGCCGGGAGGACCCTTACAATGAGCAGTTCTTC,CASSIGRGREDPYNEQFF
16,few,TRBV7-9,TRBJ2-3,TRBD2,TGTGCCAGCAGACCAGGACTAGCGGGAGTCCCAGATACGCAGTATTTT,CASRPGLAGVPDTQYF
15,many,TRBV6-1,TRBJ1-6,-,TGTGCCAGCAGTGCTAATGCGGGTTTAGGTTCACCCCTCCACTTT,CASSANAGLGSPLHF
14,-,TRBV6-5,TRBJ1-2,TRBD1,TGTGCCAGCAGTTACTCAGGGGGGACAGACGGCTACACCTTC,CASSYSGGTDGYTF
13,few,TRBV28,TRBJ1-5,-,TGTGCCAGCAGCCATCTGGGTGGTCAGCCCCAGCATTTT,CASSHLGGQPQHF
16,many,TRBV30,TRBJ1-5,-,TGTGCCTGGAGTGTACGAACAGGCGGTAGAAATCAGCCCCAGCATTTT,CAWSVRTGGRNQPQHF
19,few,TRBV2,TRBJ2-2,-,TGTGCCAGCAGTGATATCCCGGGGGCCGGAGGTGGTGACACCGGGGAGCTGTTTTTT,CASSDIPGAGGGDTGELFF
19,-,TRBV6-1,TRBJ1-4,-,TGTGCCAGCAGTGAATTCGCCGGTGGACTGAGCCCCTCTGGGGAAAAACTGTTTTTT,CASSEFAGGLSPSGEKLFF
13,few,TRBV7-2,TRBJ2-2,TRBD2,TGTGCCAGCAGCGATCTAGCGGGCGGGGAGCTGTTTTTT,CASSDLAGGELFF